The 24 T cell receptor beta chains given below trace back to one sample, sequenced in a study of regulatory T cells in long-lasting Graves disease. Combining iRepertoire HTBI primers with Arm-PCR of CDR3 regions, the authors built TCR beta libraries. A single record per CDR3 protein comes from TCRdb applying MiXCR to the multiplex PCR reads. Counted here are around 450,000 distinct CDR3 sequences, approximately 16% occurring once; the ten biggest clones make up under 9%. Stated time point: newly diagnosed GD, antithyroid drugs for less than 3 months. The TCR library was made from RNA that had been extracted from PBMCs in TRIzol. This sample also appeared in a second study, on T cells in Graves' hyperthyroidism and ophthalmopathy.

The sample was peripheral blood mononuclear cells (PBMCs), taken at new diagnosis, from a patient treated with antithyroid drugs. These TCRs come from a woman in her 40s with Graves disease.

This clonotype appeared a few times. This sequence joins TRBV12-3 or TRBV12-4 and TRBJ1-3; D ambiguous. The ends were cut back, 6 bases at V and 0 bases at J, with 15 bases in the middle. The CDR3 consists of 16 residues. The CDR3 protein is CASSQTTGISGNTIYF. In DNA form, the CDR3 reads TGTGCCAGCAGCCAAACCACCGGGATCTCTGGAAACACCATATATTTT.

This clonotype was recorded many times. The V and J genes are TRBV12-5 and TRBJ1-1; TRBD1 might be the D (5 bases). Germline V gene sequence: CDR1 LGHNT, CDR2 FRNRAP. This CDR3 spans 15 amino acids. V was pared by 1 base and J by 4 bases, with 13 bases between. The DNA of the CDR3 is TGTGCTAGTGGTTTGGCCAGACAGCGATTCACTGAAGCTTTCTTT. Its translation: CASGLARQRFTEAFF. The full variable domain, in which reference TRBV12-5 and TRBJ1-1 provide the parts outside the CDR3, is DARVTQTPRHKVTEMGQEVTMRCQPILGHNTVFWYRQTMMQGLELLAYFRNRAPLDDSGMPKDRFSAEMPDATLATLKIQPSEPRDSAVYFCASGLARQRFTEAFFGQGTRLTVV.

This clonotype was counted at least ten times. V usage is TRBV11-1 and J usage is TRBJ2-1, with TRBD2 matching 16 bases. Trimming cost V 5 bases and J 9 bases; bases outside gene matches: 7. The CDR3 totals 16 residues. CDR1 is SGHAT and CDR2 is FQDESV in the germline V gene (reference sequence). The CDR3 loop is CASSPGLAGGKSEQFF. CDR3 bases: TGTGCCAGCAGCCCGGGACTAGCGGGAGGGAAAAGTGAGCAGTTCTTC. Together with reference TRBV11-1 and TRBJ2-1, the CDR3 gives the full variable domain: EAEVAQSPRYKITEKSQAVAFWCDPISGHATLYWYRQILGQGPELLVQFQDESVVDDSQLPKDRFSAERLKGVDSTLKIQPAELGDSAMYLCASSPGLAGGKSEQFFGPGTRLTVL.

The rearrangement uses TRBV7-3 and TRBJ2-1; TRBD1 might be the D (5 bases). CDR3 size: 15 residues. V lost 3 bases, J lost 3 bases, and 12 bases lay in between. Germline values: CDR1 SGHTA, CDR2 FQGTGA. CDR3 in amino acids: CASSFEGQGYNEQFF. DNA of the CDR3: TGTGCCAGCAGCTTCGAAGGTCAGGGCTACAATGAGCAGTTCTTC.

The chain links TRBV10-2 to TRBJ1-4, with D tentatively TRBD1 (6 bases). Between the trimmed V and J ends, which lost 8 bases and 0 bases, there was a span of 13 bases. Looked up from germline, CDR1 is WSHSY and CDR2 is SAAADI. CDR3 length: 15 residues. In DNA, the CDR3 is TGCGCCAGCGGGGGGGGCGGAGCAACTAATGAAAAACTGTTTTTT. Its translation: CASGGGGATNEKLFF.

With regard to this clonotype: This may come from a read error, since a much larger clone is one base off. The rearrangement uses TRBV18 and TRBJ2-1, with D unresolved. Per the germline V gene, CDR1 is KGHSH and CDR2 is LQKENI. This CDR3 contains 13 residues. Trimming took 2 bases from V and 10 from J, leaving 12 bases between them. The CDR3 sequence is CASSPSAGDEQFF. In nucleotides, the CDR3 is TGTGCCAGCTCACCATCAGCAGGTGACGAGCAGTTCTTC.

This chain links TRBV20-1 with TRBJ2-5; TRBD2 aligns across 14 bases. Losses at the gene ends were 3 bases for V and 2 bases for J; bases not matched to a gene: 2. The germline V gene has CDR1 DFQATT and CDR2 SNEGSKA (reference sequence). This CDR3 has 15 residues. The CDR3 region is CSARGLAGVQETQYF. The DNA for the CDR3 is TGCAGTGCTAGGGGACTAGCGGGAGTACAAGAGACCCAGTACTTC.

This clonotype came up many times. This rearrangement joins TRBV2 to TRBJ2-1, with 9 bases that match TRBD1. Germline CDR1 reads SNHLY; CDR2 reads FYNNEI. Trimming removed 9 bases from V and 4 bases from J; junction bases left unmatched: 7. This CDR3 is 14 amino acids long. The CDR3, as DNA: TGTGCCAGTTCGGACAGGGGCCTTTACAATGAGCAGTTCTTC. It yields the protein CASSDRGLYNEQFF.

The sample holds a few counts of this clonotype. The chain links TRBV5-1 to TRBJ2-1; 8 nucleotides line up with TRBD1. Germline V gene data show CDR1 as SGHRS and CDR2 as YFSETQ. Germline trimming cut 8 bases from V and 4 bases from J; bases unmatched to any gene: 8. CDR3 length: 14 amino acids. The CDR3 loop is CASRGQGGYNEQFF. The CDR3 DNA follows: TGCGCCAGTCGAGGACAGGGCGGATACAATGAGCAGTTCTTC.

V gene TRBV5-1 combines with J gene TRBJ2-5; perhaps D is TRBD1 or TRBD2 (5 bases each). The germline V gene has CDR1 SGHRS and CDR2 YFSETQ. V was pared by 0 bases and J by 4 bases, with 7 bases between. The CDR3 sequence is 13 residues long. The CDR3 nucleotides are TGCGCCAGCAGCTTGGGGGGGATAGAGACCCAGTACTTC. Its protein is CASSLGGIETQYF.

This clonotype has more than one count but fewer than ten. The chain couples TRBV10-3 to TRBJ2-2; 8 positions match TRBD1. This CDR3 contains 17 residues. The J segment lost 7 bases and the V segment lost 2 bases, leaving 12 bases of the junction unmatched. The germline CDR1 and CDR2 sequences are ENHRY and SYGVKD. This CDR3 reads CAISEPDRGIYGGELFF. The CDR3 DNA reads as TGTGCCATCAGTGAGCCAGACAGGGGAATCTACGGCGGGGAGCTGTTTTTT.

This clonotype has at least ten counts. Here the CDR3 reads CASSPTSGRVDEQFF. As DNA, the CDR3 is TGTGCCAGCAGCCCGACTAGCGGGAGGGTCGATGAGCAGTTCTTC. The chain uses TRBV12-3 or TRBV12-4 and TRBJ2-1; the match to TRBD2 covers 14 bases. J lost 8 bases, V lost 6 bases, and 6 bases had no gene match. The CDR3 has 15 residues.

The chain recombines TRBV3-1 with TRBJ1-6, with TRBD1 identical over 7 bases. Germline CDR1 reads LGHDT; CDR2 reads YNNKEL (reference sequence). This CDR3 contains 16 residues. V trimming: 4 bases; J trimming: 14 bases; junction bases outside the gene matches: 17. CDR3 in DNA: TGTGCCAGCAGCCCCTCACCCAGGACAGGTTTCCGTTCCCTCCACTTT. Amino acids: CASSPSPRTGFRSLHF.

This clonotype was seen ten or more times. V usage is TRBV2 and J usage is TRBJ1-4; D is ambiguous. Per germline, CDR1 SNHLY and CDR2 FYNNEI. The CDR3 has 15 amino acids. Trimming cost V 6 bases and J 8 bases, with 19 bases left between them. The DNA for the CDR3 is TGTGCCAGCAGGGAATTGGACTCCCTCGCGGAAAAACTGTTTTTT. Protein: CASRELDSLAEKLFF.

The chain recombines TRBV6-1 with TRBJ2-7; 8 nucleotides match TRBD2. Germline trimming cut 6 bases from V and 3 bases from J; bases unmatched to any gene: 7. This CDR3 has 14 amino acids. The germline V gene has CDR1 MNHNS and CDR2 SASEGT. The CDR3 loop reads CASSGGDQYYEQYF. CDR3 nucleotides: TGTGCCAGCAGCGGGGGGGACCAATACTACGAGCAGTACTTC.

This clonotype came up a few times. The chain is built from TRBV5-4 and TRBJ2-7; 7 nucleotides line up with TRBD2. The V gene's germline CDR1 is SGHNT and CDR2 YYREEE (reference sequence). V was pared by 4 bases and J by 2 bases, with 9 bases of the junction left unmatched. The CDR3 has 15 residues. In DNA form, the CDR3 reads TGTGCCAGCAGCCCATGGGGGGAGGGGCCCTACGAGCAGTACTTC. It translates to CASSPWGEGPYEQYF.

This clonotype was detected many times. The CDR3 DNA reads TGTGCCAGCACCCGGGAATTATCCAACACAGATACGCAGTATTTT. It encodes CASTRELSNTDTQYF. This chain uses TRBV12-3 or TRBV12-4 with TRBJ2-3, with D maybe TRBD2 (5 bases). The CDR3 consists of 15 residues. Trimming shortened V by 7 bases and J by 2 bases, and 16 bases separated the two germline ends.

Only a few counts were recorded for this clonotype. A read error is possible here, since a much larger clone lies one base away. In DNA, the CDR3 is TGTGCCGGCAGCCCCCCTCCAACTAATGAAAAACTGTTTTTT. This translates into CAGSPPPTNEKLFF. The chain links TRBV28 to TRBJ1-4; no reliable D call. The CDR3 extends over 14 amino acids. Germline CDR1 reads MDHEN; CDR2 reads SYDVKM.

Ten or more counts support this clonotype. The DNA for the CDR3 is TGTGCCAGCAACCTAAAGAGGGGTAGCGGGATTGGGGTAGGCACAGATACGCAGTATTTT. Residues: CASNLKRGSGIGVGTDTQYF. The rearrangement uses TRBV7-8 and TRBJ2-3, with 8 bases aligning to TRBD2. This CDR3 comprises 20 residues. The V gene's germline CDR1 is SGHVS and CDR2 FQNEAQ. The V gene end was trimmed by 7 bases and the J gene end by 1 base; junction bases not matched to a gene: 22.

This clonotype was found many times. The V call is TRBV3-1, the J call TRBJ2-2, with D uncertain. The germline V gene encodes CDR1 LGHDT and CDR2 YNNKEL (reference sequence). The CDR3 runs to 14 residues. The V gene lost 1 base and the J gene lost 1 base, with 4 bases spanning the gap. Written as DNA, the CDR3 is TGTGCCAGCAGCCAAGTAAGGAACACCGGGGAGCTGTTTTTT. Residues: CASSQVRNTGELFF.

This clonotype was counted at least ten times. The chain carries TRBV5-1 and TRBJ2-1; D perhaps matches TRBD1 (7 bases). V was cut by 4 bases and J by 1 base, with 15 bases left in between. The CDR3 loop spans 16 amino acids. Germline lookup yields CDR1 SGHRS and CDR2 YFSETQ. CDR3 nucleotides: TGCGCCAGCAGCCGAGGGGGGACAGATTCCTACAATGAGCAGTTCTTC. Its protein product is CASSRGGTDSYNEQFF.

This clonotype was observed a few times. The gene calls are TRBV12-3 or TRBV12-4 and TRBJ1-2; D may be TRBD1 (5 bases). V lost 5 bases, J lost 3 bases, and 13 bases lay in between. CDR3 length: 14 residues. The CDR3 coding sequence is TGTGCCAGCAGTCTAGTAGGAGGGGACTATGGCTACACCTTC. It codes for CASSLVGGDYGYTF.

In this sample, this clonotype turned up a few times. The chain uses TRBV10-3 and TRBJ2-1; 10 bases agree with TRBD2. Per the germline V gene, CDR1 is ENHRY and CDR2 is SYGVKD. The trim removed 2 bases at V and 9 bases at J, leaving 10 bases unmatched. The CDR3 length is 16 residues. The CDR3 DNA sequence: TGTGCCATCAGTGAGCCGAGGCTAGCGGGAGATGGTGAGCAGTTCTTC. Its protein product is CAISEPRLAGDGEQFF.

This clonotype appeared a single time. The chain employs TRBV9 and TRBJ2-7; D may be TRBD2 (5 bases). Germline CDR1 SGDLS, CDR2 YYNGEE. The CDR3 consists of 14 residues. The germline V and J ends were trimmed by 0 bases and 4 bases, with 11 bases remaining between them. DNA for the CDR3: TGTGCCAGCAGCGTAGACCTCGGAGGTTACGAGCAGTACTTC. Protein product: CASSVDLGGYEQYF.